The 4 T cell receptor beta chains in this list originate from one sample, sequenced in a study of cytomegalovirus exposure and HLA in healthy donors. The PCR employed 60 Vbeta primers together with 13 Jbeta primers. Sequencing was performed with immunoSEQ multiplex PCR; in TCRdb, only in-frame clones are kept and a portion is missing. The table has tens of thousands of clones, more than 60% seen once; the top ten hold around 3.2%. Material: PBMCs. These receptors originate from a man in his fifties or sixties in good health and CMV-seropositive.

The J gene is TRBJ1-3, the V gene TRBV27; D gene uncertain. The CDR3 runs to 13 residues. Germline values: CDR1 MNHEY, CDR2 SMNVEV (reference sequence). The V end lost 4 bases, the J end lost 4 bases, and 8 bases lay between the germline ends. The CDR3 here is CASSSRWGNTIYF. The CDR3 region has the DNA TGTGCCAGCAGTTCCAGGTGGGGAAACACCATATATTTT.

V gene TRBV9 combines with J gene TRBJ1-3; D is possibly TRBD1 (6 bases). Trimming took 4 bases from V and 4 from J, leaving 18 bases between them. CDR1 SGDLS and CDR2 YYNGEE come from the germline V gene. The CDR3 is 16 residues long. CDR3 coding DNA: TGTGCCAGCAGCCCCCGGCCCGGGACAACGGGAAACACCATATATTTT. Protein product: CASSPRPGTTGNTIYF.

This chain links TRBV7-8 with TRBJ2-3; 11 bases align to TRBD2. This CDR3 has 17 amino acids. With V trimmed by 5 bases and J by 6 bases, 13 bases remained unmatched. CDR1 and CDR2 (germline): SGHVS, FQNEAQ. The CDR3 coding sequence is TGTGCCAGCAGCCAGGGGCTAGCGGGAGGCCCCATGGATACGCAGTATTTT. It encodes CASSQGLAGGPMDTQYF.

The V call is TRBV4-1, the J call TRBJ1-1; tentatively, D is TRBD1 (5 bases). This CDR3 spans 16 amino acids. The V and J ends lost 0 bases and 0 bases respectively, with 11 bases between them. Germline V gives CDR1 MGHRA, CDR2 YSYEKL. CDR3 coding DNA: TGCGCCAGCAGCCAAGAAGGGGCAGGGTTGAACACTGAAGCTTTCTTT. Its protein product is CASSQEGAGLNTEAFF.